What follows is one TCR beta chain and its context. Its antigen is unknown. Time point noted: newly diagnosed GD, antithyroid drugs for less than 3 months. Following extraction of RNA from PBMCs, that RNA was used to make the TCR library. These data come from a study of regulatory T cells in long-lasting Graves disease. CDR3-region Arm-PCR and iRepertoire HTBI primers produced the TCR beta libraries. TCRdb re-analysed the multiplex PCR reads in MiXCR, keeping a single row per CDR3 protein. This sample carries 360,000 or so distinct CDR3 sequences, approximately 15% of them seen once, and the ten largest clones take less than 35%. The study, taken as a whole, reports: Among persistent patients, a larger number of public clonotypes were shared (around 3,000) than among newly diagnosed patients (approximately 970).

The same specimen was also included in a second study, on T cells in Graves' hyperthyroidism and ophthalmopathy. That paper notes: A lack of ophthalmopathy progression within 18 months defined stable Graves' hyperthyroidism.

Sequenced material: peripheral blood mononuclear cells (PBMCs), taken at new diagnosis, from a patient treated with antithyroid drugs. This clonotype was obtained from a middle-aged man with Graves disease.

The CDR3 region has the DNA TGTGCCAGCAGCTTCTTCTGGGCTAGCGGGGGGGCGGGTGAGCAGTTCTTC. Encoded protein: CASSFFWASGGAGEQFF. This chain connects TRBV7-2 to TRBJ2-3; 12 positions match TRBD2. The DNA end favors TRBJ2-1, so the J call may be wrong. Germline CDR1 and CDR2: SGHTA and FQGNSA. The CDR3 loop spans 17 amino acids.